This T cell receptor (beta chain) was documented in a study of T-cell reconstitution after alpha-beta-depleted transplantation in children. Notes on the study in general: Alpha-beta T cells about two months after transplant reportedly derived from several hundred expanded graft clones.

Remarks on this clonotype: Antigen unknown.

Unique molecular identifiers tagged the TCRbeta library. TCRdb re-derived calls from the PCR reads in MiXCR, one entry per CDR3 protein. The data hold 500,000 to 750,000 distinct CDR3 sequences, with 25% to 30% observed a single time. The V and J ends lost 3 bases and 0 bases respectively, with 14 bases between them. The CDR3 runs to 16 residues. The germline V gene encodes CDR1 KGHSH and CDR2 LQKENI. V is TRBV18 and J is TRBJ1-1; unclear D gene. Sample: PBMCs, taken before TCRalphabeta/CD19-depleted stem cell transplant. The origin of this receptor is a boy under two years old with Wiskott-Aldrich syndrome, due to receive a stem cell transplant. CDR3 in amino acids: CASSPLRLLMNTEAFF. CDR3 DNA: TGTGCCAGCTCACCGCTCCGGCTCCTCATGAACACTGAAGCTTTCTTT.